These 22 T cell receptor beta chains were sequenced from one sample in a study of T cells in localized non-small cell lung cancer (dated by TCRdb to 2019 to 2021). Libraries were made using the immunoSEQ multiplex PCR assay. TCRdb re-hosts the immuneACCESS table, in-frame sequences only. Its copies lack some clones; in the studies checked, an unresolved V gene accounts for under half of them, and the cause for the rest is not known. The sample yields 25,000 to 30,000 clones; 80% to 95% were counted once. Approximately 3.9% of the sample belongs to the ten largest clones. The sequenced sample was peripheral blood mononuclear cells, obtained before any cancer treatment. These receptors originate from a woman aged 40-69 years with stage III lung adenocarcinoma.

This sequence joins TRBV5-5 and TRBJ1-2; TRBD1 agrees at 10 bases. With V trimmed by 4 bases and J by 4 bases, 13 bases remained unmatched. Germline V gene lookup returns CDR1 SGHKS and CDR2 YYEKEE (reference sequence). This CDR3 contains 17 residues. The CDR3 loop is CASSHGTGDLSIYGYTF. The CDR3 DNA follows: TGTGCCAGCAGCCACGGGACAGGGGACCTCTCGATCTATGGCTACACCTTC.

The gene calls are TRBV28 and TRBJ2-3; TRBD2 matches 16 bases. This CDR3 is 18 amino acids long. CDR1 and CDR2 from the germline V gene are MDHEN and SYDVKM. Trimming at V came to 7 bases and at J to 5 bases, leaving 12 bases not matched to a gene. The CDR3 spells CASTSRGTSGRAIDTQYF. CDR3 nucleotides: TGTGCCAGCACCTCAAGGGGGACTAGCGGGAGGGCCATAGATACGCAGTATTTT.

The rearrangement uses TRBV18 and TRBJ1-4; the match to TRBD1 covers 8 bases. CDR1 is KGHSH and CDR2 is LQKENI in the germline V gene. V lost 4 bases and J lost 5; bases outside the gene matches: 0. This CDR3 has 13 amino acids. CDR3 sequence (DNA): TGTGCCAGCTCACGGGACAGGAATGAAAAACTGTTTTTT. This codes for CASSRDRNEKLFF.

The chain employs TRBV4-3 and TRBJ2-1; 8 bases line up with TRBD2. The CDR3 covers 14 residues. With V trimmed by 4 bases and J by 3 bases, 2 bases remained unmatched. Germline CDR1 reads LGHNA; CDR2 reads YSLEER. The DNA for the CDR3 is TGCGCCAGCAGCCGAGGGACTAGCTACAATGAGCAGTTCTTC. Amino acids: CASSRGTSYNEQFF.

For this clone: Compared with germline, one end of the junction differs, possibly owing to a read error. J is TRBJ2-1 and V is TRBV7-9; possible D gene TRBD1, 8 bases. The CDR3 is made up of 15 amino acids. CDR1 is SEHNR, CDR2 FQNEAQ, per germline (reference sequence). Here the CDR3 DNA reads TGTGCCAGCAGCACCTCGACAGGGGACTACAATGAGCAGCTCTTC. This codes for CASSTSTGDYNEQLF.

The chain has TRBV9 and TRBJ2-7, with TRBD1 matching over 7 bases. The junction had 6 bases not matched to a gene; V was cut back by 3 bases and J by 3 bases. The CDR3 loop spans 14 amino acids. The germline CDR1 and CDR2 sequences are SGDLS and YYNGEE. CDR3 residues: CASSEGDRDYEQYF. CDR3 sequence (DNA): TGTGCCAGCAGCGAGGGGGACAGAGACTACGAGCAGTACTTC.

The V call is TRBV7-2, the J call TRBJ1-6; D is undetermined. The CDR3 has 12 amino acids. The germline V gene has CDR1 SGHTA and CDR2 FQGNSA. Trimming took 1 base from V and 5 from J, leaving 0 bases between them. The CDR3, as DNA: TGTGCCAGCAGCTTAGATAATTCACCCCTCCACTTT. Its translation is CASSLDNSPLHF.

The CDR3 protein is CASSSWVGTRGYEQYF. In nucleotides, the CDR3 is TGTGCCAGCAGCTCCTGGGTTGGGACTAGAGGTTACGAGCAGTACTTC. The rearrangement uses TRBV28 and TRBJ2-7; 8 bases fit TRBD2. Per germline, CDR1 MDHEN and CDR2 SYDVKM. V lost 6 bases to trimming and J lost 4 bases; unmatched junction nucleotides: 14. There are 16 residues in the CDR3.

The chain combines TRBV5-1 with TRBJ2-1; no definite D call. V dropped 0 bases and J dropped 9 bases, with 7 bases sitting between them. CDR1 is SGHRS and CDR2 is YFSETQ in the germline V gene. The CDR3 runs 12 residues. CDR3 DNA: TGCGCCAGCAGCTTGGTCTGGGGTGAGCAGTTCTTC. Translation gives CASSLVWGEQFF. The entire variable domain, with the rest obtained from reference TRBV5-1 and TRBJ2-1, is as follows: KAGVTQTPRYLIKTRGQQVTLSCSPISGHRSVSWYQQTPGQGLQFLFEYFSETQRNKGNFPGRFSGRQFSNSRSEMNVSTLELGDSALYLCASSLVWGEQFFGPGTRLTVL.

J is TRBJ1-4 and V is TRBV5-6; 8 positions agree with TRBD1. Germline CDR1 reads SGHDT; CDR2 reads YYEEEE. This CDR3 region has 15 residues. Trimming took 4 bases from V and 3 from J; bases not matched to a gene: 5. CDR3 DNA sequence: TGTGCCAGCAGCACCAACAGGGGGGCTAATGAAAAACTGTTTTTT. This sequence encodes CASSTNRGANEKLFF.

CDR3 bases: TGTGCCAGCAGGGCCGACACGAACAATCAGCCCCAGCATTTT. Its protein product is CASRADTNNQPQHF. The chain joins TRBV6-6 to TRBJ1-5; D is unresolved. The CDR3 covers 14 residues. CDR1 and CDR2 (germline): MNHNY, SVGAGI (reference sequence). Trimming removed 6 bases at V and 3 bases at J, with 12 bases between.

The genes are TRBV14 and TRBJ1-1; TRBD1 matches 7 bases. The CDR3 runs to 15 residues. The germline CDR1 and CDR2 sequences are SGHDN and FVKESK. The V gene end was trimmed by 4 bases and the J gene end by 0 bases; junction bases not matched to a gene: 5. In DNA form, the CDR3 reads TGTGCCAGCAGCCTTAACAGGGGCCTGAACACTGAAGCTTTCTTT. It codes for CASSLNRGLNTEAFF.

The chain combines TRBV29-1 with TRBJ2-5, with D tentatively TRBD1 (5 bases). The V end was cut by 5 bases, the J end by 3 bases, with 13 bases between. This CDR3 contains 13 residues. Germline values: CDR1 SQVTM, CDR2 ANQGSEA. Here the CDR3 reads CSVSPGRKETQYF. CDR3 sequence (DNA): TGCAGCGTTTCCCCAGGGCGGAAAGAGACCCAGTACTTC. The complete variable domain, with remaining parts taken from reference TRBV29-1 and TRBJ2-5, reads SAVISQKPSRDICQRGTSLTIQCQVDSQVTMMFWYRQQPGQSLTLIATANQGSEATYESGFVIDKFPISRPNLTFSTLTVSNMSPEDSSIYLCSVSPGRKETQYFGPGTRLLVL.

The chain joins TRBV30 to TRBJ2-7; D is unclear. The CDR3 runs to 11 residues. CDR1 is GTSNPN, CDR2 SVGIG, per germline (reference sequence). Trimming left V 3 bases short and J 2 bases short, with 5 bases between. The CDR3: CAWSRAYEQYF. The CDR3 DNA follows: TGTGCCTGGAGCCGGGCCTACGAGCAGTACTTC.

The chain couples TRBV2 to TRBJ1-2; 7 bases match TRBD1. J lost 5 bases, V lost 6 bases, and 15 bases had no gene match. The CDR3 runs to 16 residues. CDR1 and CDR2 from the germline V gene are SNHLY and FYNNEI. As DNA, the CDR3 is TGTGCCAGCAGCGCCCGACAGGGCTTTTTCGCTTATGGCTACACCTTC. It specifies CASSARQGFFAYGYTF.

The V call is TRBV28, the J call TRBJ2-5; D might be TRBD2 (6 bases). The germline gives CDR1 MDHEN, CDR2 SYDVKM. V lost 6 bases, J lost 7 bases, and 15 bases lay in between. The CDR3 contains 13 residues. The CDR3: CASSPTPGGTQYF. CDR3 coding DNA: TGTGCCAGCAGCCCCACCCCCGGGGGGACCCAGTACTTC.

The V gene is TRBV29-1, the J gene TRBJ2-1; TRBD2 is a possible D gene (6 bases). The germline V gene encodes CDR1 SQVTM and CDR2 ANQGSEA. The CDR3 covers 14 residues. V was trimmed by 1 base and J by 12 bases, leaving 19 bases between them. The CDR3 region is CSVEGGVSIGRQFF. The DNA for the CDR3 is TGCAGCGTTGAAGGCGGAGTGAGTATCGGGAGGCAGTTCTTC.

The V call is TRBV7-2, the J call TRBJ2-3; TRBD1 matches at 12 bases. The J segment lost 8 bases and the V segment lost 5 bases, leaving 8 bases of the junction unmatched. The V gene's germline CDR1 is SGHTA and CDR2 FQGNSA. The CDR3 spans 15 residues. This CDR3 is CASSSPGQGAITQYF. The CDR3 region has the DNA TGTGCCAGCAGCAGTCCGGGACAGGGGGCAATTACGCAGTATTTT. Full variable domain (missing parts from reference TRBV7-2 and TRBJ2-3): GAGVSQSPSNKVTEKGKDVELRCDPISGHTALYWYRQSLGQGLEFLIYFQGNSAPDKSGLPSDRFSAERTGGSVSTLTIQRTQQEDSAVYLCASSSPGQGAITQYFGPGTRLTVL.

The rearrangement joins TRBV6-5 to TRBJ2-3; 10 nucleotides align to TRBD2. This CDR3 has 14 amino acids. The J segment lost 3 bases and the V segment lost 6 bases, leaving 3 bases of the junction unmatched. Germline V gene lookup returns CDR1 MNHEY and CDR2 SVGAGI. CDR3 sequence reads: CASSRTSGTDTQYF. The CDR3, as DNA: TGTGCCAGCAGCCGGACTAGCGGAACAGATACGCAGTATTTT.

Only one count was recorded for this clone. J is TRBJ2-5 and V is TRBV18; D ambiguous. The DNA end is a closer match to TRBJ2-7, so the J assignment may be wrong. Looked up from germline, CDR1 is KGHSH and CDR2 is LQKENI. This CDR3 is built from 15 residues. The CDR3 protein is CASSPSTARSYEQYF. CDR3 bases: TGTGCCAGCTCACCAAGTACAGCTCGCTCCTACGAGCAGTACTTC.

The chain couples TRBV7-3 to TRBJ1-1; tentative D call: TRBD1 (6 bases). Germline V lookup: CDR1 SGHTA, CDR2 FQGTGA. Trimming shortened V by 3 bases and J by 4 bases, and 9 bases separated the two germline ends. The CDR3 runs to 13 residues. CDR3 amino acids: CASSFGGATEAFF. CDR3 nucleotides: TGTGCCAGCAGCTTCGGGGGGGCCACTGAAGCTTTCTTT.

This rearrangement joins TRBV2 to TRBJ2-7; no definite D call. Between the trimmed V and J ends, which lost 11 bases and 1 base, there was a span of 15 bases. CDR3 length: 13 residues. The germline V gene encodes CDR1 SNHLY and CDR2 FYNNEI. The CDR3 sequence is CAALDGDSYEQYF. CDR3 coding DNA: TGTGCCGCGCTAGATGGGGATTCCTACGAGCAGTACTTC.